The 19 T cell receptor beta chains below all came from one sample that was sequenced in a study of blood T cell repertoires in COVID-19. Sequencing was performed with immunoSEQ multiplex PCR; in TCRdb, only in-frame clones are kept and a portion is missing. The sample consists of about 150,000 clones, about four fifths of them appearing once. Input material: peripheral blood. The receptors derive from a human donor with acute or convalescent COVID-19. The donor label of this sample is uncertain.

The rearrangement links TRBV29-1 to TRBJ2-5; 7 nucleotides agree with TRBD1. The CDR3 is 12 amino acids. V was clipped by 6 bases and J by 4 bases; unmatched bases: 5. Germline V gene data show CDR1 as SQVTM and CDR2 as ANQGSEA. The CDR3 spells CSVDRTGETQYF. DNA for the CDR3: TGCAGCGTGGACAGGACTGGAGAGACCCAGTACTTC.

The rearrangement uses TRBV18 and TRBJ1-5; a possible D gene is TRBD1 (5 bases). The germline V and J ends were trimmed by 3 bases and 2 bases, with 11 bases remaining between them. The CDR3 sequence is 15 residues long. Germline CDR1 and CDR2: KGHSH and LQKENI. CDR3 loop: CASSPQGGRNQPQHF. For the CDR3, the DNA is TGTGCCAGCTCACCCCAGGGTGGGCGCAATCAGCCCCAGCATTTT. The full variable domain, rest sourced from reference TRBV18 and TRBJ1-5, is NAGVMQNPRHLVRRRGQEARLRCSPMKGHSHVYWYRQLPEEGLKFMVYLQKENIIDESGMPKERFSAEFPKEGPSILRIQQVVRGDSAAYFCASSPQGGRNQPQHFGDGTRLSIL.

This clone showed up just a few times. The chain carries TRBV5-1 and TRBJ1-3; TRBD1 matches 8 bases. The CDR3 is 14 residues long. Germline CDR1 reads SGHRS; CDR2 reads YFSETQ. V lost 3 bases and J lost 3; bases outside the gene matches: 2. The CDR3 nucleotides read TGCGCCAGCAGCTCCACAGGGGGTGGAAACACCATATATTTT. Its protein is CASSSTGGGNTIYF.

The V call is TRBV5-1, the J call TRBJ1-2; D is possibly TRBD1 (6 bases). CDR3 size: 14 residues. Germline loops: CDR1 SGHRS, CDR2 YFSETQ. Trimming pared 5 bases from V and 8 bases from J, leaving 19 bases between. The CDR3 sequence: CASSPGGVTEGYTF. The CDR3 nucleotides are TGCGCCAGCAGTCCGGGGGGCGTAACAGAGGGCTACACCTTC.

This sequence joins TRBV6-2 or TRBV6-3 and TRBJ1-5; no clear D. The germline V and J ends were trimmed by 2 bases and 3 bases, with 8 bases remaining between them. Germline V gives CDR1 MNHEY, CDR2 SVGEGT. This CDR3 has 14 residues. The CDR3 DNA sequence: TGTGCCAGCAGTTACACAGCATTCAATCAGCCCCAGCATTTT. Its protein product is CASSYTAFNQPQHF.

The chain joins TRBV5-6 to TRBJ1-1; D possibly corresponds to TRBD1 (5 bases). Germline values: CDR1 SGHDT, CDR2 YYEEEE. This CDR3 region has 13 residues. Between the trimmed V and J ends, which lost 4 bases and 4 bases, there was a span of 11 bases. The CDR3 loop is CASSGALTTEAFF. The CDR3 coding sequence is TGTGCCAGCAGCGGGGCCCTGACCACTGAAGCTTTCTTT.

J is TRBJ1-6 and V is TRBV4-1; D gene unclear. V gave up 1 base and J gave up 5 bases, with 12 bases separating them. The CDR3 contains 16 residues. Per the germline V gene, CDR1 is MGHRA and CDR2 is YSYEKL. In DNA form, the CDR3 reads TGCGCCAGCAGCCAAGGTCCCGAGAGTGATAATTCACCCCTCCACTTT. Its protein product is CASSQGPESDNSPLHF.

The J gene is TRBJ1-1, the V gene TRBV6-5, with D perhaps matching TRBD1 (6 bases). CDR1 and CDR2 (germline): MNHEY, SVGAGI. The V and J ends lost 7 bases and 5 bases respectively, with 14 bases between them. The CDR3 length is 13 residues. The CDR3 sequence is CASNKPGETEAFF. The CDR3, as DNA: TGTGCCAGCAACAAGCCAGGGGAAACTGAAGCTTTCTTT.

The J gene is TRBJ2-3, the V gene TRBV3-1 (or the pseudogene TRBV3-2); 11 bases align to TRBD2. J lost 4 bases, V lost 5 bases, and 14 bases had no gene match. CDR3 length: 18 residues. Looked up from germline, CDR1 is LGHDT and CDR2 is YNNKEL (reference sequence). DNA of the CDR3: TGTGCCAGCAGCTCTACTAGCGGGGGTGGTCTTTCCCCAGATACGCAGTATTTT. Its translation is CASSSTSGGGLSPDTQYF.

This clone was picked up one time. V is TRBV5-4 and J is TRBJ1-1, with D perhaps matching TRBD1 (6 bases). Per the germline V gene, CDR1 is SGHNT and CDR2 is YYREEE (reference sequence). This CDR3 contains 12 residues. V was cut by 7 bases and J by 8 bases, with 15 bases left in between. In DNA, the CDR3 is TGTGCCAGCGCTTCGGGAAGGGGGGAAGCTTTCTTT. Translated: CASASGRGEAFF. The variable domain in full, with the rest retrieved from reference TRBV5-4 and TRBJ1-1, is ETGVTQSPTHLIKTRGQQVTLRCSSQSGHNTVSWYQQALGQGPQFIFQYYREEENGRGNFPPRFSGLQFPNYSSELNVNALELDDSALYLCASASGRGEAFFGQGTRLTVV.

The DNA of the CDR3 is TGTGCCAGCAGCCCCCACCCCCATAGCGAGCGGGGGAGCTCCTACGAGCAGTACTTC. Its protein product is CASSPHPHSERGSSYEQYF. The chain carries TRBV11-2 and TRBJ2-7; 8 nucleotides align to TRBD2. Trimming removed 5 bases from V and 0 bases from J; junction bases left unmatched: 18. Germline assignment: CDR1 SGHAT and CDR2 FQNNGV. The CDR3 extends over 19 amino acids. Full variable domain (missing parts from reference TRBV11-2 and TRBJ2-7): EAGVAQSPRYKIIEKRQSVAFWCNPISGHATLYWYQQILGQGPKLLIQFQNNGVVDDSQLPKDRFSAERLKGVDSTLKIQPAKLEDSAVYLCASSPHPHSERGSSYEQYFGPGTRLTVT.

The chain recombines TRBV25-1 with TRBJ1-4; perhaps TRBD1 as D (5 bases). The germline V and J ends were trimmed by 3 bases and 8 bases, with 10 bases remaining between them. The CDR3 sequence is 13 residues long. CDR1 and CDR2 from the germline V gene are MGHDK and SYGVNS. CDR3 DNA sequence: TGTGCCAGCAGTGAGGCAGGGAGGGAAAAACTGTTTTTT. Translation: CASSEAGREKLFF.

The chain employs TRBV7-2 and TRBJ1-3, with D possibly matching TRBD1 (6 bases). Germline V gene lookup returns CDR1 SGHTA and CDR2 FQGNSA. The CDR3 covers 14 residues. With 4 bases removed from V and 4 bases from J, the gap between germline ends came to 11 bases. CDR3 DNA sequence: TGTGCCAGCAGCTCACAGGGTGGCGGAAACACCATATATTTT. Amino acids: CASSSQGGGNTIYF. Supplemented by reference TRBV7-2 and TRBJ1-3, the full variable domain reads GAGVSQSPSNKVTEKGKDVELRCDPISGHTALYWYRQSLGQGLEFLIYFQGNSAPDKSGLPSDRFSAERTGGSVSTLTIQRTQQEDSAVYLCASSSQGGGNTIYFGEGSWLTVV.

DNA for the CDR3: TGCGCCAGCAGCTTGGGCGGCCTCAATCAGCCCCAGCATTTT. Encoded protein: CASSLGGLNQPQHF. V gene TRBV5-1 combines with J gene TRBJ1-5; D unresolved. This CDR3 has 14 residues. Per germline, CDR1 SGHRS and CDR2 YFSETQ. Trimming cost V 0 bases and J 3 bases, with 7 bases left between them.

The chain carries TRBV3-1 (or the pseudogene TRBV3-2) and TRBJ1-3, with TRBD1 matching over 12 bases. CDR3 length: 16 residues. Trimming removed 4 bases from V and 4 bases from J; junction bases left unmatched: 5. Germline V gene lookup returns CDR1 LGHDT and CDR2 YNNKEL (reference sequence). In DNA, the CDR3 is TGTGCCAGCAGCCTGGGACAGGGGGCAACGGGAAACACCATATATTTT. It translates to CASSLGQGATGNTIYF.

The count of this clone is one. The rearrangement uses TRBV19 and TRBJ1-1, with 12 nucleotides matching TRBD1. Germline lookup yields CDR1 LNHDA and CDR2 SQIVND (reference sequence). This CDR3 comprises 15 residues. Trimming at V came to 7 bases and at J to 4 bases, leaving 7 bases not matched to a gene. Here the CDR3 reads CASKGTGGAATEAFF. Written as DNA, the CDR3 is TGTGCCAGTAAGGGGACAGGGGGCGCGGCCACTGAAGCTTTCTTT.

The J gene is TRBJ1-6, the V gene TRBV3-1 (or the pseudogene TRBV3-2); D possibly corresponds to TRBD1 (5 bases). CDR3 size: 16 residues. Germline CDR1 is LGHDT and CDR2 is YNNKEL (reference sequence). V dropped 4 bases and J dropped 14 bases, with 24 bases sitting between them. The CDR3 spells CASSRQSTIAAQTLHF. In DNA, the CDR3 is TGTGCCAGCAGCCGACAGAGTACAATTGCAGCTCAGACCCTCCACTTT.

This rearrangement joins TRBV19 to TRBJ2-5, with 10 bases lining up with TRBD1. V shed 5 bases and J 4 bases; nucleotides not matched to a gene: 10. Germline CDR1 reads LNHDA; CDR2 reads SQIVND (reference sequence). CDR3 size: 16 residues. CDR3 residues: CASSGAQDRGRETQYF. The CDR3 DNA follows: TGTGCCAGTAGTGGCGCTCAAGACAGGGGGCGAGAGACCCAGTACTTC.

The chain combines TRBV2 with TRBJ2-5; TRBD2 agrees at 8 bases. This CDR3 has 14 residues. The germline gives CDR1 SNHLY, CDR2 FYNNEI. Trimming at V came to 8 bases and at J to 5 bases, leaving 10 bases not matched to a gene. CDR3 region: CASQAGRGEETQYF. CDR3 DNA: TGTGCCAGCCAAGCGGGGCGGGGGGAGGAGACCCAGTACTTC.